This TCR beta chain was sequenced in a study of OX40 agonist ivuxolimab in advanced cancers. TCRdb's copy holds only in-frame clones and misses some; the assay was immunoSEQ multiplex PCR. The sample records about 76,000 clones, roughly 80% being singletons. The CDR3 is 14 residues long. Trimming took off 7 bases at V and 2 bases at J, with 13 bases between the two ends. CDR1 is MDHEN and CDR2 is SYDVKM in the germline V gene. This clonotype was obtained from an adult with an advanced solid tumor such as melanoma, head and neck, liver or kidney cancer. The sample was CD4+ or CD8+ T cells sorted from blood, taken in a trial of the OX40 agonist ivuxolimab. V usage is TRBV28 and J usage is TRBJ2-3, with D possibly matching TRBD2 (6 bases). In DNA form, the CDR3 reads TGTGCCAGCATCGGGGGAATTTTCACAGATACGCAGTATTTT. Protein sequence: CASIGGIFTDTQYF.